This T cell receptor beta chain was identified during a study of cytomegalovirus exposure and HLA in healthy donors. At the level of the study: The same platform as the 500 to 700 first-cohort repertoires was used for the 95 to 150 validation repertoires, a later analysis reported. Study-level results: CMV antigen specificity was confirmed in vitro for a few CMV-associated chains.

These donors were members of the approximately 110-subject validation cohort, a group separate from the roughly 670-subject first cohort. The CDR3 consists of 13 residues. Trimming took 2 bases from V and 7 from J; bases not matched to a gene: 5. Per the germline V gene, CDR1 is GTSNPN and CDR2 is SVGIG (reference sequence). Sequencing was performed with immunoSEQ multiplex PCR; in TCRdb, only in-frame clones are kept and a portion is missing. This sample has some 250,000 clones; almost 90% occur once, and the top ten carry roughly 0.4%. Comments on this clone: What it recognizes is unknown.

The chain uses TRBV30 and TRBJ1-5; 7 bases fit TRBD1. Input material: PBMCs. The sequence was obtained from a woman in her late teens or twenties in good health and CMV-seronegative. The CDR3 DNA reads TGTGCCTGGAGTAGACAGGGTTTGCAGCCCCAGCATTTT. As protein: CAWSRQGLQPQHF.